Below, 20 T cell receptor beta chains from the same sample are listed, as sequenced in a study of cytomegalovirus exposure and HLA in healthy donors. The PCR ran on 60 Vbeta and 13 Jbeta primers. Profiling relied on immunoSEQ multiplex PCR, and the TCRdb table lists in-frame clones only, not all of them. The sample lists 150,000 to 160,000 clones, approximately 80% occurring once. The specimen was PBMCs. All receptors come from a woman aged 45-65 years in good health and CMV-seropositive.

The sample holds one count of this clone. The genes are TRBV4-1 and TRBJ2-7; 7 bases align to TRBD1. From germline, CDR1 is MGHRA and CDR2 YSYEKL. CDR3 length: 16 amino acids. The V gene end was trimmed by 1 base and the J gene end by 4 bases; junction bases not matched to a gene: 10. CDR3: CASSQAGDRPSYEQYF. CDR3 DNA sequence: TGCGCCAGCAGCCAAGCCGGGGACAGACCGAGTTACGAGCAGTACTTC.

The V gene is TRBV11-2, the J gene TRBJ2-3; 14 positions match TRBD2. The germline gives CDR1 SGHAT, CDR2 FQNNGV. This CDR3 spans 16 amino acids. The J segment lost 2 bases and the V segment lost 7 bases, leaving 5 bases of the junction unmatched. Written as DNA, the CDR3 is TGTGCCAGCACCGGACTAGCGGGGGGAATCACAGATACGCAGTATTTT. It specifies CASTGLAGGITDTQYF.

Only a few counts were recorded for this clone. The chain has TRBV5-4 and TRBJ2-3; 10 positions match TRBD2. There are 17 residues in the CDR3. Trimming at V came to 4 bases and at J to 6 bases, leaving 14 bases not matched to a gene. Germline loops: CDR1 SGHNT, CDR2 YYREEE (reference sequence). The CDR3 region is CASSLASGGDQVDTQYF. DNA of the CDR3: TGTGCCAGCAGCCTCGCAAGCGGGGGGGACCAGGTGGATACGCAGTATTTT.

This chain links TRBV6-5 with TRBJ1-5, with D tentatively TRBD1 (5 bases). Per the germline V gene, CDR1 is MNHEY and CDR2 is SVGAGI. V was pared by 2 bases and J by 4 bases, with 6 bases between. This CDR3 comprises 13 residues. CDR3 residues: CASSYAGNQPQHF. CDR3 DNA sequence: TGTGCCAGCAGTTACGCAGGGAATCAGCCCCAGCATTTT.

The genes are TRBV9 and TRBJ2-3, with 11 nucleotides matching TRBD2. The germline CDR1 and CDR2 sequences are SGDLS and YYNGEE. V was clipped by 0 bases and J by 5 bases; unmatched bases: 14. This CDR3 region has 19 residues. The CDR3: CASSVGLPGTSGTVDTQYF. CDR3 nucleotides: TGTGCCAGCAGCGTAGGGTTGCCCGGGACTAGCGGTACGGTAGATACGCAGTATTTT.

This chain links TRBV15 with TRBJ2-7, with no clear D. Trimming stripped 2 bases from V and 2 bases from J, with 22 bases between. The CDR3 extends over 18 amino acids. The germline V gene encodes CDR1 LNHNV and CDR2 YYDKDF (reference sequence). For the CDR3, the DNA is TGTGCCACCAGCAGACAGCAAACCGGGTTCTCCGGCGCCTACGAGCAGTACTTC. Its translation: CATSRQQTGFSGAYEQYF.

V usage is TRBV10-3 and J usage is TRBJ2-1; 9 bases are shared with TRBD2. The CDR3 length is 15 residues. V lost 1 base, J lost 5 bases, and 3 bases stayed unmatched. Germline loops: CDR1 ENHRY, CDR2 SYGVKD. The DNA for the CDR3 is TGTGCCATCAGTGAGTGGTCTAGCGGGGACAATGAGCAGTTCTTC. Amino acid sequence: CAISEWSSGDNEQFF.

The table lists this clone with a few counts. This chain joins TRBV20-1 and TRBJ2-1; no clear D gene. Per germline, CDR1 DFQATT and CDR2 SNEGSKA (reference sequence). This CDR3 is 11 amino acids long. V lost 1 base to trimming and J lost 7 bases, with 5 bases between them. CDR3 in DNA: TGCAGTGCTAGAGTCCAAAATGAGCAGTTCTTC. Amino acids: CSARVQNEQFF.

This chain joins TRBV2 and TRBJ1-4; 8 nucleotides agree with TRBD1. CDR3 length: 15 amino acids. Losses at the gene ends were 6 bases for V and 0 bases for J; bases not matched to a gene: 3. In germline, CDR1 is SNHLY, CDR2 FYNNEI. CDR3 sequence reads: CASRVQGATNEKLFF. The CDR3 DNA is TGTGCCAGCAGGGTACAGGGGGCAACTAATGAAAAACTGTTTTTT.

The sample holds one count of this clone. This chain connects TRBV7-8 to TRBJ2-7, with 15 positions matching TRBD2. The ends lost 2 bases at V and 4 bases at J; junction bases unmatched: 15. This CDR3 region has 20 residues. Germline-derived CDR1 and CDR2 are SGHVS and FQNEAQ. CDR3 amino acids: CASSLRAGRQGLAGGYEQYF. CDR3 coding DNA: TGTGCCAGCAGCTTAAGGGCGGGGAGACAGGGACTAGCGGGGGGTTACGAGCAGTACTTC.

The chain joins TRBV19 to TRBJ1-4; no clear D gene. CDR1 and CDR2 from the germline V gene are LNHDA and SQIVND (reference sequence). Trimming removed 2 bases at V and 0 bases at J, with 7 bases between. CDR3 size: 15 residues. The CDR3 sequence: CASSILATTNEKLFF. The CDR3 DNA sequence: TGTGCCAGTAGTATACTGGCAACAACTAATGAAAAACTGTTTTTT.

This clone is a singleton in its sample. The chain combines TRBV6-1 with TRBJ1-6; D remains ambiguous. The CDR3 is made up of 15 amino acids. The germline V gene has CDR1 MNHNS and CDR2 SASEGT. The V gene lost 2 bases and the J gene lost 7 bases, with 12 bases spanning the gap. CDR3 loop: CASSELVSGNSPLHF. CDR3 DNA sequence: TGTGCCAGCAGTGAATTAGTCAGCGGGAATTCACCCCTCCACTTT.

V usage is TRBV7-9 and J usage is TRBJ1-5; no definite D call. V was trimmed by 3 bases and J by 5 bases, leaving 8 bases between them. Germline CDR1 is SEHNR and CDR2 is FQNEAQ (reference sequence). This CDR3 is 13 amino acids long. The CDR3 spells CASSLAPYQPQHF. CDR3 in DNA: TGTGCCAGCAGCTTGGCACCATATCAGCCCCAGCATTTT.

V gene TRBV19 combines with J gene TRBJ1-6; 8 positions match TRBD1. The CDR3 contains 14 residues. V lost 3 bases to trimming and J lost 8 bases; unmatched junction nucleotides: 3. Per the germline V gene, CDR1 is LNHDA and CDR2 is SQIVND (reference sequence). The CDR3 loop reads CASSIGQGHSPLHF. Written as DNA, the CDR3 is TGTGCCAGTAGTATCGGACAGGGCCATTCACCCCTCCACTTT.

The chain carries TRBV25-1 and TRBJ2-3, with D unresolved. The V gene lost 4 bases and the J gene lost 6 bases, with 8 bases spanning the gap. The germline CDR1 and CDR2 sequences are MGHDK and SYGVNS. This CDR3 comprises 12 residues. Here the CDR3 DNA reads TGTGCCAGCAGTGCTTCCGGGGATACGCAGTATTTT. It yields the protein CASSASGDTQYF.

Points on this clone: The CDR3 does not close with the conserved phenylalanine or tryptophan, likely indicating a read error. This CDR3 is CARHRLASNEQYS. The CDR3 bases are TGTGCCAGACACCGGCTAGCGTCCAACGAGCAGTACTCC. The chain recombines TRBV6-4 with TRBJ2-7, with D maybe TRBD2 (6 bases). This CDR3 spans 13 amino acids. With 9 bases removed from V and 5 bases from J, the gap between germline ends came to 17 bases. From germline, CDR1 is MRHNA and CDR2 SNTAGT.

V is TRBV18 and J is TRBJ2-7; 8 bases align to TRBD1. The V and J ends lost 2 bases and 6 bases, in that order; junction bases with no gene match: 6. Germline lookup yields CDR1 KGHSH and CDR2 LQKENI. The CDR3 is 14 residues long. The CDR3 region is CASSPGGQGTEQYF. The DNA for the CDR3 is TGTGCCAGCTCACCAGGAGGACAGGGCACCGAGCAGTACTTC.

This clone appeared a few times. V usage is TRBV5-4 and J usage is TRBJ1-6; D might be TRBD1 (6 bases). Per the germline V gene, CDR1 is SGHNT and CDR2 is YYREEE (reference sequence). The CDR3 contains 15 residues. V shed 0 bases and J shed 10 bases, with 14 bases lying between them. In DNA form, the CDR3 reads TGTGCCAGCAGCTTGGTCCCCGCAGGGGAGTCACCCCTCCACTTT. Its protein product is CASSLVPAGESPLHF.

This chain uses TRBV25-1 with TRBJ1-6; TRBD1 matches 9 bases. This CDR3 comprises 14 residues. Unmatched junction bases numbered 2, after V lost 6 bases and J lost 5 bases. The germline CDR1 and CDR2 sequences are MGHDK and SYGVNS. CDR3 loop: CASSWDRDNSPLHF. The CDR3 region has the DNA TGTGCCAGCAGCTGGGACAGGGATAATTCACCCCTCCACTTT.

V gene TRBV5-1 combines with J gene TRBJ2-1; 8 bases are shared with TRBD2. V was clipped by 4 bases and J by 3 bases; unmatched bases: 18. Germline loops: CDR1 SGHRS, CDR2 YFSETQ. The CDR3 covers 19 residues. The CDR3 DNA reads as TGCGCCAGCAGCCCGGGGTTAGCGGGGATTGGAAAACACTACAATGAGCAGTTCTTC. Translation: CASSPGLAGIGKHYNEQFF.